Each of the 29 T cell receptor beta chains below was sequenced from the same sample in a study of T cell responses to AZD1222 COVID-19 vaccine (dated by TCRdb to about 2021). Library preparation was by the immunoSEQ multiplex PCR assay. TCRdb stores this immuneACCESS table with in-frame sequences only. Part of the clones is absent; in the studies checked, under half of the shortfall reflects unresolved V genes, and no reason is known for the rest. For this sample the table gives 140,000 to 150,000 clones, of which about nine tenths were detected only once. Approximately 5.1% of the sample belongs to the ten largest clones. This specimen's time point label, per the study, means: baseline before first vaccination. The sample was peripheral blood, taken on day 0 of AZD1222 vaccination. The source is an adult in good health.

V usage is TRBV5-1 and J usage is TRBJ2-3; D is ambiguous. This CDR3 has 17 residues. Per the germline V gene, CDR1 is SGHRS and CDR2 is YFSETQ. The V end lost 4 bases, the J end lost 4 bases, and 22 bases lay between the germline ends. The CDR3 nucleotides are TGCGCCAGCAGCCCTATTGTCCAGCCCGCTGGCGCAGATACGCAGTATTTT. Protein sequence: CASSPIVQPAGADTQYF.

The V gene is TRBV4-1, the J gene TRBJ2-3; TRBD2 matches 7 bases. The CDR3 is 16 amino acids. Germline loops: CDR1 MGHRA, CDR2 YSYEKL. Unmatched junction bases numbered 5, after V lost 2 bases and J lost 0 bases. The CDR3 nucleotides read TGCGCCAGCAGCCAACTATATAGCGGGAGCACAGATACGCAGTATTTT. Translating gives CASSQLYSGSTDTQYF.

This clone is a singleton in its sample. This chain uses TRBV9 with TRBJ2-5; tentatively, D is TRBD2 (6 bases). The CDR3 is 14 residues long. The V end was cut by 1 base, the J end by 9 bases, with 16 bases between. Looked up from germline, CDR1 is SGDLS and CDR2 is YYNGEE. The chain's CDR3 is CASSVQSGWGAQYF. The CDR3 coding sequence is TGTGCCAGCAGCGTACAGAGCGGTTGGGGGGCCCAGTACTTC.

V and J are TRBV2 and TRBJ2-5; 7 nucleotides align to TRBD1. The V and J ends lost 6 bases and 1 base, in that order; junction bases with no gene match: 2. The germline V gene has CDR1 SNHLY and CDR2 FYNNEI. This CDR3 is 13 amino acids long. CDR3: CASSRDSQETQYF. DNA for the CDR3: TGTGCCAGCAGCCGGGACAGCCAAGAGACCCAGTACTTC. Variable domain in full (rest from reference TRBV2 and TRBJ2-5): EPEVTQTPSHQVTQMGQEVILRCVPISNHLYFYWYRQILGQKVEFLVSFYNNEISEKSEIFDDQFSVERPDGSNFTLKIRSTKLEDSAMYFCASSRDSQETQYFGPGTRLLVL.

The J gene is TRBJ1-5, the V gene TRBV6-5; possible D gene TRBD1, 6 bases. The CDR3 is made up of 13 amino acids. Per the germline V gene, CDR1 is MNHEY and CDR2 is SVGAGI. V lost 6 bases and J lost 5, with 11 bases in between. CDR3 protein: CASSYRADQPQHF. The CDR3 DNA is TGTGCCAGCAGCTACAGGGCAGATCAGCCCCAGCATTTT.

This chain joins TRBV6-6 and TRBJ2-7; TRBD2 is a possible D gene (7 bases). The CDR3 has 12 amino acids. CDR1 is MNHNY, CDR2 SVGAGI, per germline (reference sequence). V was trimmed by 2 bases and J by 7 bases, leaving 9 bases between them. The DNA of the CDR3 is TGTGCCAGCAGTTACAGGGGGGGGGAGCAGTACTTC. It yields the protein CASSYRGGEQYF.

The chain links TRBV2 to TRBJ2-2; D is unresolved. This CDR3 comprises 15 residues. Per the germline V gene, CDR1 is SNHLY and CDR2 is FYNNEI. Trimming removed 6 bases from V and 1 base from J, with 12 bases in between. For the CDR3, the DNA is TGTGCCAGCAGACCCCGGCTCCGGAACACCGGGGAGCTGTTTTTT. It yields the protein CASRPRLRNTGELFF.

The rearrangement joins TRBV5-1 to TRBJ2-1; D unresolved. This CDR3 comprises 14 residues. Germline V CDR1 and CDR2: SGHRS, YFSETQ. Trimming stripped 1 base from V and 6 bases from J, with 11 bases between. Here the CDR3 DNA reads TGCGCCAGCAGCTTGACGGCGTCGGCCAATGAGCAGTTCTTC. Translation gives CASSLTASANEQFF.

The rearrangement joins TRBV6-5 to TRBJ2-5; D is possibly TRBD2 (5 bases). The CDR3 is made up of 13 amino acids. Germline-derived CDR1 and CDR2 are MNHEY and SVGAGI. Trimming shortened V by 8 bases and J by 7 bases, and 17 bases separated the two germline ends. This CDR3 reads CASAGSAWRTQYF. The CDR3 nucleotides are TGTGCCAGCGCTGGTAGCGCGTGGAGGACCCAGTACTTC.

The chain combines TRBV7-2 with TRBJ1-3; D is ambiguous. V was pared by 2 bases and J by 0 bases, with 8 bases between. CDR3 length: 15 residues. The germline V gene has CDR1 SGHTA and CDR2 FQGNSA. Here the CDR3 DNA reads TGTGCCAGCAGCTTAAGACTGTCCTCTGGAAACACCATATATTTT. This translates into CASSLRLSSGNTIYF.

The chain carries TRBV9 and TRBJ1-2; D is perhaps TRBD1 (5 bases). Trimming took off 0 bases at V and 4 bases at J, with 10 bases between the two ends. In germline, CDR1 is SGDLS, CDR2 YYNGEE. The CDR3 is made up of 14 amino acids. CDR3 protein: CASSVGGGSYGYTF. In DNA form, the CDR3 reads TGTGCCAGCAGCGTAGGTGGGGGGAGCTATGGCTACACCTTC.

J is TRBJ2-6 and V is TRBV10-3; weak D call: TRBD1 (6 bases). The CDR3 is made up of 19 amino acids. Germline V gene lookup returns CDR1 ENHRY and CDR2 SYGVKD. Trimming cost V 1 base and J 0 bases, with 16 bases left between them. As DNA, the CDR3 is TGTGCCATCAGTGAGTTATTTTCGGGACATCGCTCTGGGGCCAACGTCCTGACTTTC. Its protein is CAISELFSGHRSGANVLTF.

The V and J genes are TRBV6-4 and TRBJ1-1; no clear D gene. V was shortened by 3 bases and J by 0 bases, with 5 bases between the two germline ends. This CDR3 is built from 13 residues. CDR1 and CDR2 from the germline V gene are MRHNA and SNTAGT. The CDR3 DNA sequence: TGTGCCAGCAGTGAGGTCATGAACACTGAAGCTTTCTTT. Amino acid sequence: CASSEVMNTEAFF.

The chain combines TRBV3-1 (or the pseudogene TRBV3-2) with TRBJ2-1, with TRBD2 as a possible D gene (5 bases). This CDR3 region has 15 residues. Trimming took off 6 bases at V and 3 bases at J, with 15 bases between the two ends. Germline lookup yields CDR1 LGHDT and CDR2 YNNKEL (reference sequence). The CDR3 loop is CASSSSGRGYNEQFF. The CDR3 coding sequence is TGTGCCAGCAGTTCCAGCGGAAGAGGCTACAATGAGCAGTTCTTC.

J is TRBJ2-7 and V is TRBV18, with TRBD2 identical over 7 bases. Losses at the gene ends were 0 bases for V and 7 bases for J; bases not matched to a gene: 9. This CDR3 region has 15 residues. CDR1 is KGHSH and CDR2 is LQKENI in the germline V gene. The CDR3 sequence: CASSPPSSGAEEQYF. CDR3 nucleotides: TGTGCCAGCTCACCACCGTCCAGCGGGGCGGAGGAGCAGTACTTC.

The CDR3 DNA sequence: TGTGCCAGCAGTTCCACCGGGACAGGGGGTTCTTACGGCTACACCTTC. Translation: CASSSTGTGGSYGYTF. The chain employs TRBV6-5 and TRBJ1-2; 11 bases are shared with TRBD1. This CDR3 has 16 residues. Germline V lookup: CDR1 MNHEY, CDR2 SVGAGI. The V segment lost 4 bases and the J segment 8 bases; nucleotides outside the gene matches: 12.

This chain links TRBV10-3 with TRBJ2-7; 7 bases match TRBD2. V lost 5 bases and J lost 2; bases outside the gene matches: 3. Germline CDR1 reads ENHRY; CDR2 reads SYGVKD. This CDR3 is 13 amino acids long. The chain's CDR3 is CAISSSGPYEQYF. The CDR3 DNA follows: TGTGCCATCAGTTCTAGCGGACCCTACGAGCAGTACTTC.

This clone appeared a single time. The V gene is TRBV4-1, the J gene TRBJ1-4; D not certain. Between the trimmed V and J ends, which lost 6 bases and 0 bases, there was a span of 8 bases. CDR1 and CDR2 from the germline V gene are MGHRA and YSYEKL. This CDR3 region has 14 residues. The DNA of the CDR3 is TGCGCCAGCAGTGCTCTTGCAACTAATGAAAAACTGTTTTTT. Translating gives CASSALATNEKLFF.

This sequence joins TRBV4-2 and TRBJ1-2; no clear D gene. Germline CDR1 LGHNA, CDR2 YNFKEQ. The CDR3 is made up of 15 amino acids. The germline V and J ends were trimmed by 0 bases and 10 bases, with 18 bases remaining between them. The CDR3 DNA sequence: TGTGCCAGCAGCCAAGAATGGGGTGGAGGGAAGAACTACACCTTC. Its translation is CASSQEWGGGKNYTF.

This chain uses TRBV11-2 with TRBJ1-6, with 9 bases aligning to TRBD1. The CDR3 has 15 amino acids. After removal of 5 bases from V and 5 bases from J, the junction contained 4 bases not matched to a gene. Germline V CDR1 and CDR2: SGHAT, FQNNGV. Here the CDR3 reads CASSDWDRDNSPLHF. The DNA for the CDR3 is TGTGCCAGCAGCGATTGGGACAGGGATAATTCACCCCTCCACTTT.

The rearrangement joins TRBV7-9 to TRBJ1-1; the match to TRBD1 covers 7 bases. The CDR3 has 14 amino acids. V lost 3 bases and J lost 4; bases outside the gene matches: 5. CDR1 SEHNR and CDR2 FQNEAQ come from the germline V gene (reference sequence). The CDR3 region is CASSFTGAGTEAFF. In DNA form, the CDR3 reads TGTGCCAGCAGCTTCACAGGGGCGGGCACTGAAGCTTTCTTT.

The rearrangement links TRBV6-5 to TRBJ1-2; unclear D gene. The CDR3 is 11 amino acids. V was cut by 7 bases and J by 5 bases, with 8 bases left in between. Germline V gene lookup returns CDR1 MNHEY and CDR2 SVGAGI. The CDR3 sequence: CASTSGYGYTF. The DNA of the CDR3 is TGTGCCAGCACCTCCGGGTATGGCTACACCTTC.

The chain recombines TRBV12-3 or TRBV12-4 with TRBJ1-5; D gene ambiguous. CDR3 size: 13 residues. V was cut by 6 bases and J by 1 base, with 7 bases left in between. CDR3 sequence: CASRRQSNQPQHF. CDR3 nucleotide sequence: TGTGCCAGCAGACGGCAGAGCAATCAGCCCCAGCATTTT.

The gene calls are TRBV4-1 and TRBJ2-5, with a tentative D call TRBD2 (6 bases). V was cut by 0 bases and J by 4 bases, with 15 bases left in between. Germline CDR1 MGHRA, CDR2 YSYEKL. The CDR3 consists of 16 residues. The CDR3 spells CASSQDPSGGAETQYF. For the CDR3, the DNA is TGCGCCAGCAGCCAAGATCCCAGCGGAGGGGCAGAGACCCAGTACTTC.

The V call is TRBV27, the J call TRBJ1-5; TRBD1 might be the D (6 bases). This CDR3 region has 14 residues. Per germline, CDR1 MNHEY and CDR2 SMNVEV (reference sequence). V lost 6 bases to trimming and J lost 1 base, with 10 bases between them. CDR3 region: CASSTGMSNQPQHF. CDR3 sequence (DNA): TGTGCCAGCAGCACAGGGATGAGCAATCAGCCCCAGCATTTT.

The chain is built from TRBV19 and TRBJ1-2, with D tentatively TRBD1 (5 bases). V lost 4 bases and J 3 bases, leaving 21 bases between the germline ends. The germline CDR1 and CDR2 sequences are LNHDA and SQIVND (reference sequence). The CDR3 spans 17 residues. CDR3 bases: TGTGCCAGTAGTAATCCCGGATCGAGGTCGGGGGACTATGGCTACACCTTC. It yields the protein CASSNPGSRSGDYGYTF.

J is TRBJ1-3 and V is TRBV25-1; a weak D match, TRBD1 (5 bases). The CDR3 contains 14 residues. From germline, CDR1 is MGHDK and CDR2 SYGVNS. The V and J ends lost 6 bases and 0 bases respectively, with 9 bases between them. The CDR3: CASRDNLSGNTIYF. The CDR3 DNA reads TGTGCCAGCAGGGACAATCTCTCTGGAAACACCATATATTTT.

This chain joins TRBV28 and TRBJ1-4, with 9 bases that match TRBD1. V gave up 6 bases and J gave up 4 bases; unmatched junction bases: 12. The CDR3 sequence is 17 residues long. In germline, CDR1 is MDHEN, CDR2 SYDVKM. Here the CDR3 reads CASRPGQGKKGNEKLFF. The CDR3 DNA follows: TGTGCCAGCAGGCCGGGACAGGGTAAAAAGGGTAATGAAAAACTGTTTTTT.

This chain joins TRBV19 and TRBJ2-1; D may be TRBD2 (9 bases). Germline loops: CDR1 LNHDA, CDR2 SQIVND (reference sequence). The CDR3 contains 17 residues. Trimming cost V 6 bases and J 3 bases, with 21 bases left between them. Here the CDR3 DNA reads TGTGCCAGTAGAGGGACAGGAAGGACTAGCGTCTACAATGAGCAGTTCTTC. Protein: CASRGTGRTSVYNEQFF.